The 5 T cell receptor beta chains given below trace back to one sample, sequenced in a study of T cell responses to AZD1222 COVID-19 vaccine. The method was immunoSEQ multiplex PCR; TCRdb's version includes in-frame clones alone and lacks a portion of them. The sample includes some 150,000 clones, roughly 88% of them seen just once. The sequences come from peripheral blood, collected on day 0 of AZD1222 vaccination. These receptors all stem from an adult in good health.

CDR3 DNA: TGTGCCAGCACTATGTCGTCCGGGGATGAAAAACTGTTTTTT. This translates into CASTMSSGDEKLFF. The chain carries TRBV6-5 and TRBJ1-4; D is uncertain. The CDR3 is made up of 14 amino acids. The V gene's germline CDR1 is MNHEY and CDR2 SVGAGI. Trimming removed 7 bases at V and 6 bases at J, with 15 bases between.

V is TRBV7-2 and J is TRBJ2-7; TRBD2 matches 11 bases. The CDR3 loop spans 16 amino acids. V trimming: 5 bases; J trimming: 4 bases; junction bases outside the gene matches: 10. The V gene's germline CDR1 is SGHTA and CDR2 FQGNSA. The CDR3 is CASSLTLAGVSYEQYF. CDR3 DNA: TGTGCCAGCAGCCTCACACTAGCGGGGGTTTCATACGAGCAGTACTTC.

The chain links TRBV27 to TRBJ1-5; 8 bases fit TRBD1. Germline V gene sequence: CDR1 MNHEY, CDR2 SMNVEV (reference sequence). V lost 5 bases and J lost 8; bases outside the gene matches: 11. The CDR3 sequence is 15 residues long. This chain's CDR3 is CASSPRQGSPEPQHF. The CDR3 bases are TGTGCCAGCAGTCCCAGACAGGGGTCTCCGGAGCCCCAGCATTTT.

A few counts support this clone. The chain links TRBV4-2 to TRBJ2-7; TRBD2 is a possible D gene (6 bases). The CDR3 contains 13 residues. V lost 0 bases to trimming and J lost 7 bases, with 10 bases between them. The germline V gene has CDR1 LGHNA and CDR2 YNFKEQ. The CDR3 sequence: CASSQDSRGEQYF. Here the CDR3 DNA reads TGTGCCAGCAGCCAAGATTCCCGGGGGGAGCAGTACTTC.

The chain carries TRBV24-1 and TRBJ2-1; 14 bases are shared with TRBD2. CDR3 length: 17 amino acids. V dropped 2 bases and J dropped 9; count of bases not matched to a gene: 8. Germline V gives CDR1 KGHDR, CDR2 SFDVKD. DNA for the CDR3: TGTGCCACCAGTGATTCGATGGGACTAGCGGGGGCGGGTGAGCAGTTCTTC. It yields the protein CATSDSMGLAGAGEQFF.